This T cell receptor (beta chain) comes out of a study of cytomegalovirus exposure and HLA in healthy donors. Turning to the study itself: In an earlier analysis, approximately 120 million unique TCR beta sequences were found from 150 million to 200 million T cells.

The PCR was carried out with 60 Vbeta primers and 13 Jbeta primers. This table comes from immunoSEQ multiplex PCR, and its TCRdb copy is limited to in-frame clones, with some not included. The sample lists roughly 140,000 clones, approximately 78% seen once, with 2.5% to 3.5% in the top ten. Whole-study findings and limits: In a later analysis, compared with equally common non-associated chains, HLA-associated beta chains were more expanded. Roughly uniform depth of sequencing across donors was assumed in presence/absence analyses.

Healthy donors of bone marrow made up the group. Concerning this clone itself: Antigen specificity is unknown.

Material for sequencing was PBMCs. The sequence came from a man aged 40-49 years in good health and CMV-seropositive.

CDR3 DNA sequence: TGTGCCAGCAGCTTAGTCAGCGATTCACCCCTCCACTTT. Its translation is CASSLVSDSPLHF. V and J are TRBV7-9 and TRBJ1-6; D uncertain. CDR1 is SEHNR, CDR2 FQNEAQ, per germline (reference sequence). V was clipped by 1 base and J by 8 bases, with 6 bases between them. The CDR3 sequence is 13 residues long.